Listed here are 8 T cell receptor beta chains from one sample, sequenced in a study of early T cells in non-severe SARS-CoV-2 infection. From the 5' RACE reads, TCRdb called clonotypes with MiXCR, one entry per CDR3 protein. The sample includes some 30,000 distinct CDR3 sequences, more than 3.5% of them seen just once. Sample: whole blood. These receptors were collected from an adult who was a healthcare worker with PCR-confirmed SARS-CoV-2 infection or an uninfected control (not recorded which).

This clonotype was detected a few times. The chain uses TRBV5-4 and TRBJ2-1; 11 nucleotides line up with TRBD2. The CDR3 is 15 amino acids. V lost 4 bases and J lost 9; bases outside the gene matches: 9. Germline V CDR1 and CDR2: SGHNT, YYREEE (reference sequence). The CDR3 is CASSTELAGAAEQFF. The CDR3 DNA follows: TGTGCCAGCAGCACCGAACTAGCGGGAGCTGCTGAGCAGTTCTTC.

This clonotype has at least ten counts. The genes are TRBV4-2 and TRBJ1-4; D is uncertain. Germline V gene sequence: CDR1 LGHNA, CDR2 YNFKEQ. Trimming cost V 0 bases and J 12 bases, with 11 bases left between them. The CDR3 extends over 13 amino acids. The CDR3 sequence: CASSQDLDRELFF. In nucleotides, the CDR3 is TGTGCCAGCAGCCAAGATCTGGATCGGGAACTGTTTTTT.

This clonotype was picked up many times. This chain joins TRBV19 and TRBJ2-5, with a tentative D call TRBD1 (6 bases). The V end was cut by 5 bases, the J end by 4 bases, with 11 bases between. The CDR3 is made up of 13 amino acids. CDR1 LNHDA and CDR2 SQIVND come from the germline V gene (reference sequence). The CDR3: CASSPTGRETQYF. Written as DNA, the CDR3 is TGTGCCAGTAGTCCGACAGGAAGAGAGACCCAGTACTTC.

In this sample, this clonotype turned up many times. The chain joins TRBV29-1 to TRBJ2-3; 10 nucleotides agree with TRBD1. The length of the CDR3 is 15 residues. V lost 1 base to trimming and J lost 7 bases; unmatched junction nucleotides: 8. Germline V gene lookup returns CDR1 SQVTM and CDR2 ANQGSEA. Here the CDR3 DNA reads TGCAGCGTTGAAGGTTCGACAGGGGGCAGGTATACGCAGTATTTT. Encoded protein: CSVEGSTGGRYTQYF.

Ten or more counts support this clonotype. The chain has TRBV3-1 and TRBJ1-2; weak D call: TRBD1 (5 bases). The CDR3 consists of 15 residues. V lost 4 bases and J 4 bases, leaving 16 bases between the germline ends. The V gene's germline CDR1 is LGHDT and CDR2 YNNKEL (reference sequence). CDR3 nucleotide sequence: TGTGCCAGCAGCCCGCAGGGACGGGGAGGCTATGGCTACACCTTC. As protein: CASSPQGRGGYGYTF.

V is TRBV18 and J is TRBJ1-4, with a possible D match to TRBD1 (6 bases). CDR1 is KGHSH, CDR2 LQKENI, per germline. The V and J ends lost 5 bases and 0 bases respectively, with 13 bases between them. The CDR3 is 16 residues long. The CDR3 DNA reads TGTGCCAGCTCAACCGGACAGCTTCCAACTAATGAAAAACTGTTTTTT. Its protein is CASSTGQLPTNEKLFF.

This clonotype was detected many times. The chain joins TRBV7-9 to TRBJ1-1, with D possibly being TRBD1 (5 bases). Germline V gene lookup returns CDR1 SEHNR and CDR2 FQNEAQ (reference sequence). Trimming removed 0 bases from V and 1 base from J, with 12 bases in between. The CDR3 loop spans 16 amino acids. The CDR3, as DNA: TGTGCCAGCAGCTTAGCCCCAAGCGGGGCGAACACTGAAGCTTTCTTT. Protein sequence: CASSLAPSGANTEAFF.

In its sample, this clonotype was seen a few times. This sequence joins TRBV29-1 and TRBJ2-2, with D perhaps TRBD1 or TRBD2 (5 bases each). Trimming left V 7 bases short and J 3 bases short, with 9 bases between. Germline-derived CDR1 and CDR2 are SQVTM and ANQGSEA. The length of the CDR3 is 12 residues. CDR3 sequence reads: CSGGSHTGELFF. The CDR3 coding sequence is TGCAGCGGGGGGAGTCACACCGGGGAGCTGTTTTTT.